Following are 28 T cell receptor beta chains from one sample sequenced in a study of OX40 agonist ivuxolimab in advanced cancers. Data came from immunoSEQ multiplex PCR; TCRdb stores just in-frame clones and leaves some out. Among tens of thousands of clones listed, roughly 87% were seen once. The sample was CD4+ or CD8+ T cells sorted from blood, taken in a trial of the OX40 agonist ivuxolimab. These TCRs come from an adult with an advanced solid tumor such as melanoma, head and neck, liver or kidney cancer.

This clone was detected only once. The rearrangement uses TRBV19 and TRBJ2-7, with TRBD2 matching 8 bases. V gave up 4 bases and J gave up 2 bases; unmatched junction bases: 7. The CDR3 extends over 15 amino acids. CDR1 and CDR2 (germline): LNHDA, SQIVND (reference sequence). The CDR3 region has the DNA TGTGCCAGTAGTACCTCCGGGACTAGGACCTACGAGCAGTACTTC. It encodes CASSTSGTRTYEQYF. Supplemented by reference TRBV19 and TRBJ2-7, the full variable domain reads DGGITQSPKYLFRKEGQNVTLSCEQNLNHDAMYWYRQDPGQGLRLIYYSQIVNDFQKGDIAEGYSVSREKKESFPLTVTSAQKNPTAFYLCASSTSGTRTYEQYFGPGTRLTVT.

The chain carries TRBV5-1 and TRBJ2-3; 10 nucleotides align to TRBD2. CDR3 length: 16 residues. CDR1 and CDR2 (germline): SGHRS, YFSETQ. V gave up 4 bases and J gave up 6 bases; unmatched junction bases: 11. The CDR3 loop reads CASSPGTSGVADTQYF. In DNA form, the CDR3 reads TGCGCCAGCAGCCCAGGAACTAGCGGGGTCGCGGATACGCAGTATTTT.

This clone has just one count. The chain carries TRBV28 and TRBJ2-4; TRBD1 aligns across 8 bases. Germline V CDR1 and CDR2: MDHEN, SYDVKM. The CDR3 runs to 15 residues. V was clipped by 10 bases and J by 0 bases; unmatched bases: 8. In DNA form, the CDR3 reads TGTGCCACCTTGACAGGGGCCTTAGCCAAAAACATTCAGTACTTC. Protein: CATLTGALAKNIQYF.

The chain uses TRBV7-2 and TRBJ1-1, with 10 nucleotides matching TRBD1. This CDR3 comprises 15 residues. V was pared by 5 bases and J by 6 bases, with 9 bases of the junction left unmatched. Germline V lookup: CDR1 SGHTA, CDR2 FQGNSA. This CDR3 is CASSLSRDRGSEAFF. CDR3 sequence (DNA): TGTGCCAGCAGCCTGAGCCGGGACAGGGGCTCTGAAGCTTTCTTT. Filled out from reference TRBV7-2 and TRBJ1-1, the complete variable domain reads GAGVSQSPSNKVTEKGKDVELRCDPISGHTALYWYRQSLGQGLEFLIYFQGNSAPDKSGLPSDRFSAERTGGSVSTLTIQRTQQEDSAVYLCASSLSRDRGSEAFFGQGTRLTVV.

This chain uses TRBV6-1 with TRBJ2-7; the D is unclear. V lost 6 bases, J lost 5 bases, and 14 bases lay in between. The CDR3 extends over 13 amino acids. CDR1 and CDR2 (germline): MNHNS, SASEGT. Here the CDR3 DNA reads TGTGCCAGCAGGGGGTCGATAGGCGACGAGCAGTACGTC. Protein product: CASRGSIGDEQYV.

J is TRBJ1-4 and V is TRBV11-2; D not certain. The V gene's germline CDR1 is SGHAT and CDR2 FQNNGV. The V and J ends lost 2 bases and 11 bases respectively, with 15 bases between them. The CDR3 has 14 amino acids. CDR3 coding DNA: TGTGCCAGCAGCTTACGGCCCCTGAATGGGAAACTGTTTTTT. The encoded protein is CASSLRPLNGKLFF.

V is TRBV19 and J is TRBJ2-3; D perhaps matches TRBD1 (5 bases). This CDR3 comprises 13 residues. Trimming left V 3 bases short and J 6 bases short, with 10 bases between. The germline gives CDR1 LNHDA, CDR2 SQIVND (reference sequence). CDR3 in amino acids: CASSIYGHDTQYF. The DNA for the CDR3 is TGTGCCAGTAGTATTTACGGACACGATACGCAGTATTTT.

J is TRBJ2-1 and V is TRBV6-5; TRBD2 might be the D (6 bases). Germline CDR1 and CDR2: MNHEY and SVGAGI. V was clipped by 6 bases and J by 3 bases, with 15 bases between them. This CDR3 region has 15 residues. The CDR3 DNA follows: TGTGCCAGCAGGACCGGGACTCCAGTCTACAATGAGCAGTTCTTC. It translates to CASRTGTPVYNEQFF.

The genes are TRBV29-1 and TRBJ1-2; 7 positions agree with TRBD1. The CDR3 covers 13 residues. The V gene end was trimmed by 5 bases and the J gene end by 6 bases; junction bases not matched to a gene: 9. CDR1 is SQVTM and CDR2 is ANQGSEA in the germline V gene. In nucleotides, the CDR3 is TGCAGCGTTAAGGAGACAGGGCCAAATGGCTACACCTTC. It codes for CSVKETGPNGYTF.

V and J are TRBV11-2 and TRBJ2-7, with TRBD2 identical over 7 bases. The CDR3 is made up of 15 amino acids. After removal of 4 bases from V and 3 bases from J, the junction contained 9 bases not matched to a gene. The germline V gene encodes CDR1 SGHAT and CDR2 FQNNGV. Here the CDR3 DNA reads TGTGCCAGCAGCTCGATCGCTAGCGGAAGCTACGAGCAGTACTTC. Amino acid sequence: CASSSIASGSYEQYF.

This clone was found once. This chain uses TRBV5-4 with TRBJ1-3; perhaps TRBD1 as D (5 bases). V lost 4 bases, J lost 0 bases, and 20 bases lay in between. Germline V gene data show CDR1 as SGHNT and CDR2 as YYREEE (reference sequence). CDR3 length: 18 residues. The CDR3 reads CASSRSPGSQSSGNTIYF. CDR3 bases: TGTGCCAGCAGCCGATCGCCAGGGTCCCAGAGCTCTGGAAACACCATATATTTT.

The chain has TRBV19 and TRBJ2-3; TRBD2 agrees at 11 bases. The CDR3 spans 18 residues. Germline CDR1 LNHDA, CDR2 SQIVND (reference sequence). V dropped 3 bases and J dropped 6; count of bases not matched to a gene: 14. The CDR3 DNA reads TGTGCCAGTAGTATGCTCAGGGGAACTAGCGGGAGATTGGATACGCAGTATTTT. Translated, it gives CASSMLRGTSGRLDTQYF.

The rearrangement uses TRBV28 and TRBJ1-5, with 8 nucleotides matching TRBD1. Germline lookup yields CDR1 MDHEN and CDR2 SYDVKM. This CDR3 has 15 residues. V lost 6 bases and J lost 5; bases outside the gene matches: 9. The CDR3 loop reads CASSSDREMYQPQHF. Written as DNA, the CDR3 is TGTGCCAGCAGCTCGGACAGGGAAATGTATCAGCCCCAGCATTTT.

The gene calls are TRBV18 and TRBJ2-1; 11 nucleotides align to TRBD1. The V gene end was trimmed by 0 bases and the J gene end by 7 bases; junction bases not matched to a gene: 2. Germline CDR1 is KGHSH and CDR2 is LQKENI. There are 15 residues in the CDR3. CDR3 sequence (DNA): TGTGCCAGCTCACCACCCGGGGACAGGGGGAATGAGCAGTTCTTC. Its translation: CASSPPGDRGNEQFF.

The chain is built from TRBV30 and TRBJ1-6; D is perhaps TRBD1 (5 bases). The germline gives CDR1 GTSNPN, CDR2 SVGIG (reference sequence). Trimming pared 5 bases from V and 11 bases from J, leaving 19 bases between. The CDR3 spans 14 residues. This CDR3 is CAWRGGGFSAPLHF. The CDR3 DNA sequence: TGTGCCTGGCGAGGTGGGGGATTCAGCGCACCCCTCCACTTT.

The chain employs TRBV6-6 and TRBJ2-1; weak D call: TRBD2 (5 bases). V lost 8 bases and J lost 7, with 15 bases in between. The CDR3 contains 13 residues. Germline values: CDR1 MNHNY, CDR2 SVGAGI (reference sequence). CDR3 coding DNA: TGTGCCAGCCGGTTTTCTGGCGGGAATGAGCAGTTCTTC. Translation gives CASRFSGGNEQFF.

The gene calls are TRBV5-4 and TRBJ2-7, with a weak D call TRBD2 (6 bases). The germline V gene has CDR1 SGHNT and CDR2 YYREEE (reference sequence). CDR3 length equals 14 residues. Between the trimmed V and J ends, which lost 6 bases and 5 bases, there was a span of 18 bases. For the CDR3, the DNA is TGTGCCAGCAACCGGGAGCCCCAGGCCAACGAGCAGTACGTC. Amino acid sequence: CASNREPQANEQYV.

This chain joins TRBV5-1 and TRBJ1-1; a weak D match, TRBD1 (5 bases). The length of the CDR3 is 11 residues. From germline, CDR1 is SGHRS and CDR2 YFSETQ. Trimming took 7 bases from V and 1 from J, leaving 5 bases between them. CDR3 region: CASQGNTEAFF. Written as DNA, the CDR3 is TGCGCCAGCCAGGGGAACACTGAAGCTTTCTTT. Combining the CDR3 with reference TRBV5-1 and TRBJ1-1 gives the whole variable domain KAGVTQTPRYLIKTRGQQVTLSCSPISGHRSVSWYQQTPGQGLQFLFEYFSETQRNKGNFPGRFSGRQFSNSRSEMNVSTLELGDSALYLCASQGNTEAFFGQGTRLTVV.

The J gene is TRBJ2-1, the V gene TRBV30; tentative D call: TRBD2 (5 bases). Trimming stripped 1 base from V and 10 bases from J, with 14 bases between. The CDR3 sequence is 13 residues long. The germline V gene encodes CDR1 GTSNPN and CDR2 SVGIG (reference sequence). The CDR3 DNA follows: TGTGCCTGGAGTGCCCCCCGCGGCGGGGAGCAGTTCTTC. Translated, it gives CAWSAPRGGEQFF.

CDR3 nucleotide sequence: TGTGCCAGCAGTGCTTCAGGGGGCGGTCAGCCCCAGCATTTT. Translation gives CASSASGGGQPQHF. The chain joins TRBV2 to TRBJ1-5; 8 nucleotides line up with TRBD1. This CDR3 is 14 amino acids long. Germline trimming cut 4 bases from V and 6 bases from J; bases unmatched to any gene: 5. CDR1 is SNHLY, CDR2 FYNNEI, per germline.

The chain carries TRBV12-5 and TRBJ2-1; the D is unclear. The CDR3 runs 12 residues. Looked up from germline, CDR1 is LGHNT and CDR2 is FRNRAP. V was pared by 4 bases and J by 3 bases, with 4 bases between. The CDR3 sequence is CASGSRYNEQFF. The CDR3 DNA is TGTGCTAGTGGTTCCCGCTACAATGAGCAGTTCTTC.

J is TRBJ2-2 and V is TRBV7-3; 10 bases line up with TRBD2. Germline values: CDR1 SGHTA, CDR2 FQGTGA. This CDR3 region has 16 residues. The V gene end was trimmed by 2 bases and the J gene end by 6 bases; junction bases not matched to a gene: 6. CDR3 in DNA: TGTGCCAGCAGCTTACGGAGCGGGAGGGCCTCCGGGGAGCTGTTTTTT. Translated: CASSLRSGRASGELFF.

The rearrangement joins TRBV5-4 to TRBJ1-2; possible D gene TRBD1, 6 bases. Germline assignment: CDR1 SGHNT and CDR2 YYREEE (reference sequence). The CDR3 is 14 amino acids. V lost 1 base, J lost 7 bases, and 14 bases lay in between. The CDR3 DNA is TGTGCCAGCAGCTTGTGGGGGGCGCCTAGTGGCTACACCTTC. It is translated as CASSLWGAPSGYTF.

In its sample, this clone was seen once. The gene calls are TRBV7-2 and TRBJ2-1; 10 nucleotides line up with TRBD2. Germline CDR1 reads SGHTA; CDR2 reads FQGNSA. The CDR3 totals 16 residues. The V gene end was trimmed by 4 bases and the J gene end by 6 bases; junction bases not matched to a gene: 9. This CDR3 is CASSSWGASGSNEQFF. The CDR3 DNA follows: TGTGCCAGCAGCTCCTGGGGGGCTAGCGGGAGCAATGAGCAGTTCTTC.

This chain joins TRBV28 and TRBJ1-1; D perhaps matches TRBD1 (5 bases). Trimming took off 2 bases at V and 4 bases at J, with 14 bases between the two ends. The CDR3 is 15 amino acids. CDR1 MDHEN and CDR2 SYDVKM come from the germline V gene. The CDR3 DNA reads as TGTGCCAGCAGTTTAAGCGGGGGGATCTCCACTGAAGCTTTCTTT. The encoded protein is CASSLSGGISTEAFF.

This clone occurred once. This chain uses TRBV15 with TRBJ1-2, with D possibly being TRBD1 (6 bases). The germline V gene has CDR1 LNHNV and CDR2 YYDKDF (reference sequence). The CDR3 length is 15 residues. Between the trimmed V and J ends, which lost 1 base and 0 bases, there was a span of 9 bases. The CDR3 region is CATSRVDRSNYGYTF. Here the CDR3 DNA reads TGTGCCACCAGCAGAGTCGACAGGTCTAACTATGGCTACACCTTC.

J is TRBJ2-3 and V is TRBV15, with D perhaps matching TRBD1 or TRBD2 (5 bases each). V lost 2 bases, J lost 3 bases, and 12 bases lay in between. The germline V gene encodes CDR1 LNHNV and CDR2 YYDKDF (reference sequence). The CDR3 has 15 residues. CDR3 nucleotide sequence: TGTGCCACCAGCAGACAGGGACCGGGGACAGATACGCAGTATTTT. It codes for CATSRQGPGTDTQYF.

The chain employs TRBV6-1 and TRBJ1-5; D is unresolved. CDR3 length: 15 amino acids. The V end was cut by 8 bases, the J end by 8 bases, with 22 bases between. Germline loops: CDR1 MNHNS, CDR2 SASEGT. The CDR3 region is CASSPGFGVIKPQHF. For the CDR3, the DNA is TGTGCCAGCTCTCCCGGGTTTGGGGTAATTAAGCCCCAGCATTTT.